This T cell receptor (beta chain) was recovered during a study of blood T cell repertoires in COVID-19. Germline V gives CDR1 MNHEY, CDR2 SVGAGI. The CDR3 contains 15 residues. Germline trimming cut 2 bases from V and 3 bases from J; bases unmatched to any gene: 6. Some clones are missing from TCRdb's copy, which holds only in-frame ones; the method was immunoSEQ multiplex PCR. The sample consists of around 130,000 clones, less than 90% of them appearing once. The rearrangement joins TRBV6-5 to TRBJ1-1; 7 bases are shared with TRBD1. The sequenced material came from peripheral blood. The sequence derives from a man aged 55 to 70 with acute or convalescent COVID-19. CDR3 loop: CASSYGAGGDTEAFF. CDR3 DNA: TGTGCCAGCAGTTACGGCGCAGGGGGTGACACTGAAGCTTTCTTT.